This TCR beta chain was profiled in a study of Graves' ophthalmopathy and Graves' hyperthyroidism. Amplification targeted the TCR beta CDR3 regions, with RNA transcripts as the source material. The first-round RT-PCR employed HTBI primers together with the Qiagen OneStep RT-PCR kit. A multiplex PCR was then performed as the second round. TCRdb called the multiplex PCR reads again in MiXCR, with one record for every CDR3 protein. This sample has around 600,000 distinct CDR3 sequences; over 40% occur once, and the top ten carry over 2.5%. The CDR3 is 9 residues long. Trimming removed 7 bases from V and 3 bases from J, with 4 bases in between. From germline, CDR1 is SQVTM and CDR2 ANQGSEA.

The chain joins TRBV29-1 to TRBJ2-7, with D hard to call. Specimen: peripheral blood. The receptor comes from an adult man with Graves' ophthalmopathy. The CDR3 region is CSGGYEQYF. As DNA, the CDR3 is TGCAGCGGGGGCTACGAGCAGTACTTC.